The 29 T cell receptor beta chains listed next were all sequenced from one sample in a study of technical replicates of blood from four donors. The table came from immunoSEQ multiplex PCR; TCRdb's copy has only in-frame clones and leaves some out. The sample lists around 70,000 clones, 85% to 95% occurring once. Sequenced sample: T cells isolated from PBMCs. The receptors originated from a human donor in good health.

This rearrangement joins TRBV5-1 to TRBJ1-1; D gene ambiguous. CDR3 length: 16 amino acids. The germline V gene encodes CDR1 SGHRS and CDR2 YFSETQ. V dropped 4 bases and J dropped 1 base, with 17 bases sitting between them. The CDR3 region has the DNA TGCGCCAGCAGCCCTCGGGAGGACCTGGGGAACACTGAAGCTTTCTTT. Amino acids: CASSPREDLGNTEAFF.

CDR3 DNA: TGTGCCAGCAGCCAAGAAGGCGGGAGCTCCTACAATGAGCAGTTCTTC. Translation gives CASSQEGGSSYNEQFF. The chain joins TRBV4-2 to TRBJ2-1, with 7 bases matching TRBD2. With 0 bases clipped from V and 0 bases from J, the junction kept 2 bases outside the gene matches. This CDR3 spans 16 amino acids. CDR1 is LGHNA and CDR2 is YNFKEQ in the germline V gene.

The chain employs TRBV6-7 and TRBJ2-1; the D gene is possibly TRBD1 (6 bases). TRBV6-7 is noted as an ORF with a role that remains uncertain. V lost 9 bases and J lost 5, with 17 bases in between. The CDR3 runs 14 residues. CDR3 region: CARPSGTWDNEQFF. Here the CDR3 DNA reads TGTGCCAGACCCTCCGGGACATGGGACAATGAGCAGTTCTTC.

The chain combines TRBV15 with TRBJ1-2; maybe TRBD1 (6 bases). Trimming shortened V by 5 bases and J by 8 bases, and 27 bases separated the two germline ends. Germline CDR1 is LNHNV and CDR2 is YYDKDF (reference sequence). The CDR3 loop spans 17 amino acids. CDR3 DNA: TGTGCCACCAGCGGCTACATCGAGAGACAGGACTTTTGGGGCTACACCTTC. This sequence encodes CATSGYIERQDFWGYTF.

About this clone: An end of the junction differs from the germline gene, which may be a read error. In DNA form, the CDR3 reads TGTGTCAGCAGTGACTACCCCGCGCGGACAGCTTATGCAGCCAAAAACATTCAGTACTTC. Translating it yields CVSSDYPARTAYAAKNIQYF. The V and J genes are TRBV6-4 and TRBJ2-4; TRBD1 is a possible D gene (6 bases). CDR3 length: 20 residues. CDR1 and CDR2 from the germline V gene are MRHNA and SNTAGT.

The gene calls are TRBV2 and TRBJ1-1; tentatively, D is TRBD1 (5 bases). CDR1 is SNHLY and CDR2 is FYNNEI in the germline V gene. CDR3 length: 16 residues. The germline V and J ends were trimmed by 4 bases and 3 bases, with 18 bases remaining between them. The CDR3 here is CASSGIRDWGDTEAFF. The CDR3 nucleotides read TGTGCCAGCAGTGGGATCAGGGATTGGGGCGACACTGAAGCTTTCTTT.

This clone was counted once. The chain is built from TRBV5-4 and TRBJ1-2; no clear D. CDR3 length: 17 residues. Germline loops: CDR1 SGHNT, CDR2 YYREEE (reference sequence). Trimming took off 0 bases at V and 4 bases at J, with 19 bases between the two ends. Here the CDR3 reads CASSLDRNTILVYGYTF. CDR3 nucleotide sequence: TGTGCCAGCAGCTTGGACAGAAACACCATCCTCGTCTATGGCTACACCTTC.

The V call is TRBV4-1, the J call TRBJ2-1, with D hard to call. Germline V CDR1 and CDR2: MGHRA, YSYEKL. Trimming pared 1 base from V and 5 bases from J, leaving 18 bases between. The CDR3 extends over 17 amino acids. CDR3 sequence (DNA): TGCGCCAGCAGCCAAGGCCTTTTCGGCCTAGAGGACAATGAGCAGTTCTTC. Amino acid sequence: CASSQGLFGLEDNEQFF.

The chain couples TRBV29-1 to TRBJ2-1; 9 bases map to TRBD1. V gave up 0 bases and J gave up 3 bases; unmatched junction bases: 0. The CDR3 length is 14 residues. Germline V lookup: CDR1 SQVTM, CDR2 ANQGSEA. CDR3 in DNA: TGCAGCGTTGAAGAGACAGGGGGCTACAATGAGCAGTTCTTC. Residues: CSVEETGGYNEQFF.

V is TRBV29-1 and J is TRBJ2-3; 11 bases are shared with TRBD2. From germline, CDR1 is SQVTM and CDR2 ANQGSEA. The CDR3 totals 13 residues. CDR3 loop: CSYGTSGGDTQYF. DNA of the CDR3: TGCAGTTACGGGACTAGCGGCGGCGATACGCAGTATTTT.

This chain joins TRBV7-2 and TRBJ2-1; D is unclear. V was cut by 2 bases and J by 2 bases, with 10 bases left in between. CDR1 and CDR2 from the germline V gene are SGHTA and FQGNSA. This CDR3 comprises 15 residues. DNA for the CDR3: TGTGCCAGCAGCTTAAGTAAACTTACCTACAATGAGCAGTTCTTC. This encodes CASSLSKLTYNEQFF.

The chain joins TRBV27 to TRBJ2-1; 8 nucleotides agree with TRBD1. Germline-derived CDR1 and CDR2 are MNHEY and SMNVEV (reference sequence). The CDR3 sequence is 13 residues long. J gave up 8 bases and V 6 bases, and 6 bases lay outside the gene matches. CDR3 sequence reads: CASRRQGWDEQFF. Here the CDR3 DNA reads TGTGCCAGCAGAAGACAGGGGTGGGATGAGCAGTTCTTC.

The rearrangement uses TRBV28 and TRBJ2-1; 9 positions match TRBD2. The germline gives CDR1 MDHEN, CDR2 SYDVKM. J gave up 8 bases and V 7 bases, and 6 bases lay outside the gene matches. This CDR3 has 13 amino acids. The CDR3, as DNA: TGTGCCAGCACGGGCGGGAGGGTCTATGAGCAGTTCTTC. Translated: CASTGGRVYEQFF.

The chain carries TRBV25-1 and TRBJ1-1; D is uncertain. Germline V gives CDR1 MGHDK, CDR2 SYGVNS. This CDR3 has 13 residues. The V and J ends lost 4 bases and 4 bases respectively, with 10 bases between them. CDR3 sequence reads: CASSAVVSTEAFF. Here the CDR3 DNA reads TGTGCCAGCAGTGCTGTGGTGAGCACTGAAGCTTTCTTT.

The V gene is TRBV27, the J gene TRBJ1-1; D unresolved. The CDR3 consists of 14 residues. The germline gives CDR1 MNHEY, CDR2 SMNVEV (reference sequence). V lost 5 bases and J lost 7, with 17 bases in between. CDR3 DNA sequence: TGTGCCAGCAGTGTAGGAATGGCGGCGGATGAAGCTTTCTTT. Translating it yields CASSVGMAADEAFF.

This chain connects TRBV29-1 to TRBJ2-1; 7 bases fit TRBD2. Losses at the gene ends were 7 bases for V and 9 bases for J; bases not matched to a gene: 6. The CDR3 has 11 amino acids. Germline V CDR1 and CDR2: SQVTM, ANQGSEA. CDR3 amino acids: CSGGGTGEQFF. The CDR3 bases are TGCAGCGGGGGGGGAACCGGTGAGCAGTTCTTC.

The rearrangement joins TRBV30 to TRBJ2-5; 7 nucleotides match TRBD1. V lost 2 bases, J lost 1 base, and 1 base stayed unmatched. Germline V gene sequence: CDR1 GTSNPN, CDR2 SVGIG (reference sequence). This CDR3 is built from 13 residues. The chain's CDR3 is CAWSTGAQETQYF. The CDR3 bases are TGTGCCTGGAGTACAGGGGCCCAAGAGACCCAGTACTTC.

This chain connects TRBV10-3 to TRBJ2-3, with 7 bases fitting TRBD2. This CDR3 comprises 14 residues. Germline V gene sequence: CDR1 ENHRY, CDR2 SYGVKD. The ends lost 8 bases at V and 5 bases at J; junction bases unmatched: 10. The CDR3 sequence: CAIGATSHEDTQYF. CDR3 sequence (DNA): TGTGCCATCGGAGCGACTAGCCACGAAGATACGCAGTATTTT.

The CDR3 here is CASTLVTGSSYNEQFF. The CDR3 DNA follows: TGTGCCAGCACCCTGGTGACAGGAAGCTCCTACAATGAGCAGTTCTTC. V usage is TRBV27 and J usage is TRBJ2-1; perhaps TRBD1 as D (6 bases). The V gene lost 7 bases and the J gene lost 0 bases, with 16 bases spanning the gap. The germline V gene encodes CDR1 MNHEY and CDR2 SMNVEV (reference sequence). This CDR3 has 16 residues.

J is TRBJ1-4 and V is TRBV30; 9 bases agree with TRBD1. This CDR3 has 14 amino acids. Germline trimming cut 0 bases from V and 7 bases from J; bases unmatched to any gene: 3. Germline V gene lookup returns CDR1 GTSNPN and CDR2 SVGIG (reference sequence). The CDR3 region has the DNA TGTGCCTGGAGTGTAGGGACAGGGAGTGAAAAACTGTTTTTT. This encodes CAWSVGTGSEKLFF.

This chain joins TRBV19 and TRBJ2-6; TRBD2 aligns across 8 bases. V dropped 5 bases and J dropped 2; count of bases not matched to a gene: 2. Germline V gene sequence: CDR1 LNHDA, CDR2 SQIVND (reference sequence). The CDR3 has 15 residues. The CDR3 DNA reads TGTGCCAGTAGTCCCGGGGGGGCTGGGGCCAACGTCCTGACTTTC. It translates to CASSPGGAGANVLTF.

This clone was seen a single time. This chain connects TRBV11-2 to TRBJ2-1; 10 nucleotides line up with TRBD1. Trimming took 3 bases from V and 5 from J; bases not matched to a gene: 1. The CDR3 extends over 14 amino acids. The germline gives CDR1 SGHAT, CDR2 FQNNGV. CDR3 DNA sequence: TGTGCCAGCAGCTTGGACAGGGGGGACAATGAGCAGTTCTTC. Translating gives CASSLDRGDNEQFF.

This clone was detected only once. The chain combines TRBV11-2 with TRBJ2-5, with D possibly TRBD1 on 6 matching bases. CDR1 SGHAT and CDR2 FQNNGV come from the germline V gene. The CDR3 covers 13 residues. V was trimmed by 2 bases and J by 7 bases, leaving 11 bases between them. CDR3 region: CASSLKTGSTQYF. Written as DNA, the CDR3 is TGTGCCAGCAGCTTAAAGACAGGTTCGACCCAGTACTTC.

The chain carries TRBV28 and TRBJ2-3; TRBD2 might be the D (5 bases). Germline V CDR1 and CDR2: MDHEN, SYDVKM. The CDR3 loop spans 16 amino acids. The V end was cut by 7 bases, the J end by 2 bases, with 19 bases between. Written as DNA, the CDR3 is TGTGCCAGCACCAAACTAGTCGGGGAATCCACAGATACGCAGTATTTT. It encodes CASTKLVGESTDTQYF.

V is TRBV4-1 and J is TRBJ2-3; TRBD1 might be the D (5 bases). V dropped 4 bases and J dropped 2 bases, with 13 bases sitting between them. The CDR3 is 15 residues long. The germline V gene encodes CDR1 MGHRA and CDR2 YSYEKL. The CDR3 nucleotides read TGCGCCAGCAGCCCTGGCAGGGTTCTCACAGATACGCAGTATTTT. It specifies CASSPGRVLTDTQYF.

CDR3 sequence (DNA): TGTGCCAGCAGCGACACTAGCGGGAGCGACGGGGAGCTGTTTTTT. Residues: CASSDTSGSDGELFF. V usage is TRBV7-3 and J usage is TRBJ2-2, with 11 bases matching TRBD2. Germline assignment: CDR1 SGHTA and CDR2 FQGTGA. The CDR3 is made up of 15 amino acids. The V gene end was trimmed by 5 bases and the J gene end by 7 bases; junction bases not matched to a gene: 6.

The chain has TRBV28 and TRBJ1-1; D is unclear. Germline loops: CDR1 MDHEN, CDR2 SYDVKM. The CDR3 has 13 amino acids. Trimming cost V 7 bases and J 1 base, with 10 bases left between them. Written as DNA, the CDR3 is TGTGCCAGCAAAAGGAGGTCGAACACTGAAGCTTTCTTT. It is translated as CASKRRSNTEAFF.

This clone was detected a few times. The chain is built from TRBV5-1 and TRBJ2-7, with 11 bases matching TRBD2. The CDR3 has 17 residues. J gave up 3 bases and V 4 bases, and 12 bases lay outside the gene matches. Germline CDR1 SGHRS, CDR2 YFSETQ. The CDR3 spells CASSPTGGLAVIYEQYF. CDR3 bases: TGCGCCAGCAGCCCGACGGGGGGACTAGCGGTAATCTACGAGCAGTACTTC.

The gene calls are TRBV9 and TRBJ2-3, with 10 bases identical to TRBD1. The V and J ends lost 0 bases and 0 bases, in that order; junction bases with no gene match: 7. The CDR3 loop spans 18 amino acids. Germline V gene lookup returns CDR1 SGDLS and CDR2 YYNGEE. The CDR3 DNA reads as TGTGCCAGCAGCGTAGCCTTGGGACAGGGGCTTAGCACAGATACGCAGTATTTT. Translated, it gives CASSVALGQGLSTDTQYF.